These 15 T cell receptor beta chains were all obtained from the same sample, sequenced in a study of cytomegalovirus exposure and HLA in healthy donors. 60 Vbeta and 13 Jbeta primers were used in PCR. Sequencing used immunoSEQ multiplex PCR; TCRdb keeps in-frame clones, though not all of them. Of roughly 120,000 clones in the sample, roughly 74% were seen once. The sample was PBMCs. The receptors originated from a woman in her twenties or thirties in good health and CMV-seronegative.

This clone was seen only a few times. This chain's CDR3 is CASEAGQGRGAEAFF. CDR3 bases: TGTGCCAGCGAGGCCGGACAGGGCCGAGGGGCTGAAGCTTTCTTT. The genes are TRBV6-5 and TRBJ1-1, with 8 positions matching TRBD1. The ends lost 8 bases at V and 6 bases at J; junction bases unmatched: 14. The CDR3 spans 15 residues. The germline V gene encodes CDR1 MNHEY and CDR2 SVGAGI.

The chain uses TRBV5-1 and TRBJ1-1, with D possibly TRBD1 on 5 matching bases. There are 17 residues in the CDR3. V lost 0 bases and J lost 0, with 15 bases in between. Germline CDR1 is SGHRS and CDR2 is YFSETQ. As DNA, the CDR3 is TGCGCCAGCAGCTTGGCCCAGGGTCCTCTCATGAACACTGAAGCTTTCTTT. This gives the protein CASSLAQGPLMNTEAFF.

J is TRBJ2-7 and V is TRBV2, with TRBD1 as a possible D gene (5 bases). Germline CDR1 and CDR2: SNHLY and FYNNEI. CDR3 size: 15 residues. The V and J ends lost 7 bases and 6 bases respectively, with 22 bases between them. The CDR3 sequence: CASTFPEGEDSEQYF. The CDR3 DNA sequence: TGTGCCAGCACCTTCCCAGAAGGGGAAGATAGCGAGCAGTACTTC.

V is TRBV30 and J is TRBJ1-1; D remains unclear. CDR3 length: 14 amino acids. Germline loops: CDR1 GTSNPN, CDR2 SVGIG (reference sequence). The ends were cut back, 3 bases at V and 6 bases at J, with 17 bases in the middle. The CDR3 sequence is CAWSALEAGAEAFF. CDR3 nucleotide sequence: TGTGCCTGGAGCGCGCTAGAGGCGGGCGCTGAAGCTTTCTTT.

The V call is TRBV10-3, the J call TRBJ1-5; D is perhaps TRBD1 (5 bases). The germline CDR1 and CDR2 sequences are ENHRY and SYGVKD. Trimming took off 6 bases at V and 5 bases at J, with 17 bases between the two ends. The CDR3 covers 15 residues. The CDR3 loop is CAIRSGGQGHQPQHF. The CDR3 DNA is TGTGCCATCAGATCAGGTGGGCAGGGCCATCAGCCCCAGCATTTT.

The chain carries TRBV27 and TRBJ2-1; TRBD1 matches at 8 bases. There are 15 residues in the CDR3. Germline V lookup: CDR1 MNHEY, CDR2 SMNVEV (reference sequence). Trimming at V came to 1 base and at J to 9 bases, leaving 8 bases not matched to a gene. CDR3 amino acids: CASSLYQGASPEQFF. The DNA of the CDR3 is TGTGCCAGCAGTTTATATCAGGGGGCAAGCCCTGAGCAGTTCTTC.

The V and J genes are TRBV5-6 and TRBJ1-2; D uncertain. Germline lookup yields CDR1 SGHDT and CDR2 YYEEEE. V was pared by 0 bases and J by 7 bases, with 19 bases between. CDR3 length: 16 residues. This chain's CDR3 is CASSLEYAGDPGGYTF. CDR3 DNA: TGTGCCAGCAGCTTGGAATACGCGGGCGACCCGGGTGGCTACACCTTC.

The chain uses TRBV27 and TRBJ1-1, with D possibly TRBD1 on 6 matching bases. Germline-derived CDR1 and CDR2 are MNHEY and SMNVEV (reference sequence). Trimming removed 5 bases at V and 10 bases at J, with 17 bases between. This CDR3 region has 13 residues. The CDR3 loop reads CASSPPRDRRAFF. The CDR3 DNA reads as TGTGCCAGCAGTCCGCCTCGTGACAGGCGAGCTTTCTTT.

The V call is TRBV7-9, the J call TRBJ1-1; maybe TRBD1 (5 bases). The germline V gene has CDR1 SEHNR and CDR2 FQNEAQ (reference sequence). Trimming removed 8 bases from V and 4 bases from J, with 17 bases in between. CDR3 length equals 14 residues. The CDR3 region has the DNA TGTGCCAGCGGACACGGCGATCGCGGCACTGAAGCTTTCTTT. It specifies CASGHGDRGTEAFF.

This chain links TRBV7-8 with TRBJ1-5; 9 nucleotides align to TRBD1. J gave up 1 base and V 4 bases, and 5 bases lay outside the gene matches. Germline loops: CDR1 SGHVS, CDR2 FQNEAQ. The CDR3 is made up of 16 amino acids. The CDR3 DNA sequence: TGTGCCAGCAGCTCACAGGGGGCGTTGAGCAATCAGCCCCAGCATTTT. Encoded protein: CASSSQGALSNQPQHF.

The chain joins TRBV5-5 to TRBJ2-5, with TRBD2 identical over 10 bases. Per the germline V gene, CDR1 is SGHKS and CDR2 is YYEKEE (reference sequence). The CDR3 has 16 residues. Trimming at V came to 6 bases and at J to 4 bases, leaving 12 bases not matched to a gene. In nucleotides, the CDR3 is TGTGCCAGCACCACATGGTTAGCGGGGGGAGGAGAGACCCAGTACTTC. The encoded protein is CASTTWLAGGGETQYF.

The chain has TRBV4-3 and TRBJ2-7; no definite D call. This CDR3 comprises 14 residues. Germline loops: CDR1 LGHNA, CDR2 YSLEER. Between the trimmed V and J ends, which lost 5 bases and 3 bases, there was a span of 14 bases. DNA of the CDR3: TGCGCCAGCAGCTTAAACACAGAGTACTACGAGCAGTACTTC. This sequence encodes CASSLNTEYYEQYF.

The chain employs TRBV2 and TRBJ1-2; D is uncertain. The CDR3 covers 16 residues. The germline gives CDR1 SNHLY, CDR2 FYNNEI. Deletions cut 3 bases from V and 9 bases from J, with 23 bases between. The CDR3, as DNA: TGTGCCAGCAGTGATGTGTACCCCCACGAGGGTTTACGCTACACCTTC. This gives the protein CASSDVYPHEGLRYTF.

This clone appeared a single time. The V call is TRBV6-1, the J call TRBJ1-1; a weak D match, TRBD1 (6 bases). CDR1 is MNHNS and CDR2 is SASEGT in the germline V gene. Between the trimmed V and J ends, which lost 7 bases and 3 bases, there was a span of 12 bases. The CDR3 extends over 13 amino acids. The CDR3 spells CASNKDRDTEAFF. CDR3 coding DNA: TGTGCCAGCAACAAGGACAGAGACACTGAAGCTTTCTTT.

The chain joins TRBV9 to TRBJ1-2; no clear D gene. Germline lookup yields CDR1 SGDLS and CDR2 YYNGEE. CDR3 length: 14 residues. V lost 4 bases and J lost 2, with 12 bases in between. CDR3 region: CASSPGPGNYGYTF. The CDR3 nucleotides read TGTGCCAGCAGCCCAGGTCCAGGAAACTATGGCTACACCTTC.